The text below deals with one TCR beta chain. What it binds is not known. Extracted RNA was reverse transcribed into cDNA, the sequencing template. Repertoires were generated with immunoSEQ multiplex PCR, while TCRdb's copy carries only in-frame clones and drops some. The table records about 100,000 clones, 50% to 70% of them present only once. This record belongs to a study of CD8+ T cells in alopecia areata. Findings of the study overall: Sequencing of scalp samples also includes resident alphabeta T cells from normal skin. Higher clonality was seen in lesional scalp than in normal scalp, especially in alopecia totalis/universalis.

This CDR3 comprises 14 residues. V lost 0 bases and J 8 bases, leaving 13 bases between the germline ends. From germline, CDR1 is MGHRA and CDR2 YSYEKL. This sequence originates from a human donor with alopecia areata. The chain couples TRBV4-1 to TRBJ1-2; D is unclear. Sequencing was performed on NKG2D-low CD8+ T cells sorted from blood. In nucleotides, the CDR3 is TGCGCCAGCAGCCAAGATCCCCGGGTAGGCGGCTACACCTTC. As protein: CASSQDPRVGGYTF.